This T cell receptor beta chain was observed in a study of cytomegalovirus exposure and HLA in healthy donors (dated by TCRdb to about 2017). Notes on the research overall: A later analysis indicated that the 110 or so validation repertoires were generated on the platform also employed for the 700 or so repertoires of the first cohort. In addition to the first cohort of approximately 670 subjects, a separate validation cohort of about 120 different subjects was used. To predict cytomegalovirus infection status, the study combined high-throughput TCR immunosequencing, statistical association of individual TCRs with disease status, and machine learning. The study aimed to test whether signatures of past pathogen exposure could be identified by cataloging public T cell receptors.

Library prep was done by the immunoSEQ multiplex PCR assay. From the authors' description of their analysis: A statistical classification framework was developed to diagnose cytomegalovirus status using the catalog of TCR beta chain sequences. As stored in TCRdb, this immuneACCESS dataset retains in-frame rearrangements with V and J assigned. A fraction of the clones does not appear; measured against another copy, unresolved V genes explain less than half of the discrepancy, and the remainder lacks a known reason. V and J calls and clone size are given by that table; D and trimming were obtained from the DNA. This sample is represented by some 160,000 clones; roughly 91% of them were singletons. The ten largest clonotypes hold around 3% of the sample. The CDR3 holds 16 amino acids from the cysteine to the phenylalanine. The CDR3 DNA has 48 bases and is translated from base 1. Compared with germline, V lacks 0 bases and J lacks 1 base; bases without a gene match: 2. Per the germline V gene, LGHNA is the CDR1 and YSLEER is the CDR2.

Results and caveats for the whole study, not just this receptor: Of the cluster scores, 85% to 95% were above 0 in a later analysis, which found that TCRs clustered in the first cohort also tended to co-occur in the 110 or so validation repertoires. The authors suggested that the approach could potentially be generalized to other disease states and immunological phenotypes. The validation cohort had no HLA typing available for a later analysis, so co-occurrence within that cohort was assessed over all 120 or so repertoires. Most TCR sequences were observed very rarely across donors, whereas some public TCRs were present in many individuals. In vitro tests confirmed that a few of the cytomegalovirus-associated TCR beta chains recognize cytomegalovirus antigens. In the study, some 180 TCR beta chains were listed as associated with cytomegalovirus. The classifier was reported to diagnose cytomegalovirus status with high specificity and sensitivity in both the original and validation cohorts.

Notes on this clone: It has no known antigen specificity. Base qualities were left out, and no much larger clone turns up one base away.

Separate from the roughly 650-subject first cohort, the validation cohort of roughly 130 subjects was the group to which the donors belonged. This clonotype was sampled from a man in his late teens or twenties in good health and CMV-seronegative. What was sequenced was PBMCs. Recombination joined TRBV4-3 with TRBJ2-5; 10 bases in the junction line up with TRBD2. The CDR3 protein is CASSQDWTSGQETQYF. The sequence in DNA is TGCGCCAGCAGCCAAGACTGGACTAGCGGCCAAGAGACCCAGTACTTC.